This entry is about one T cell receptor beta chain. The antigen remains undetermined. TCRdb's copy holds only in-frame clones and misses some; the assay was immunoSEQ multiplex PCR. Here the sample spans around 25,000 clones, about two thirds being singletons. This sample was included in a study of tumor-infiltrating lymphocytes in localized non-small cell lung cancer. Study findings and constraints: IM1 and IM2 tumors showed no difference in T-cell fraction. Each assay used a separate piece of the same tissue.

Germline V lookup: CDR1 GTSNPN, CDR2 SVGIG (reference sequence). This CDR3 is built from 14 residues. The germline V and J ends were trimmed by 4 bases and 7 bases, with 16 bases remaining between them. This clonotype was sampled from a human donor with non-small cell lung cancer. The V gene is TRBV30, the J gene TRBJ2-2, with TRBD1 as a possible D gene (6 bases). The sample consisted of lung tumor tissue. CDR3 residues: CAWKDRTFGGELFF. In DNA form, the CDR3 reads TGTGCCTGGAAGGACAGAACTTTTGGCGGGGAGCTGTTTTTT.